The 5 T cell receptor beta chains in this list originate from one sample, sequenced in a study of blood T cell repertoires in COVID-19 (dated by TCRdb to about 2020). Receptor libraries were prepared by the immunoSEQ multiplex PCR assay. The table was pulled from immuneACCESS by TCRdb, which kept in-frame rearrangements only. Such tables lose some clones; where checked, under half of the loss comes from unresolved V genes, and the rest has no known cause. In this sample the table shows roughly 200,000 clones, about 84% of which occur a single time. Jointly, the top ten make up 4.5% to 6.5% of the sample. The source material was PBMCs or T cells enriched from blood (not recorded which). The receptors stem from a man in his forties with acute COVID-19.

The CDR3 DNA is TGTGCCAGCAGCCAAGGGTGGGACAGGGCGAACACTGAAGCTTTCTTT. Protein sequence: CASSQGWDRANTEAFF. The genes are TRBV5-8 and TRBJ1-1; 9 bases map to TRBD1. This CDR3 contains 16 residues. V shed 4 bases, J shed 1 base, and the junction held 8 bases outside the gene matches. Per germline, CDR1 SGHTS and CDR2 YDEGEE. Supplemented by reference TRBV5-8 and TRBJ1-1, the full variable domain reads EAGVTQSPTHLIKTRGQQATLRCSPISGHTSVYWYQQALGLGLQFLLWYDEGEERNRGNFPPRFSGRQFPNYSSELNVNALELEDSALYLCASSQGWDRANTEAFFGQGTRLTVV.

The chain links TRBV3-1 (or the pseudogene TRBV3-2) to TRBJ1-5, with D perhaps TRBD1 (5 bases). Germline V gene sequence: CDR1 LGHDT, CDR2 YNNKEL (reference sequence). The CDR3 totals 14 residues. V was cut by 4 bases and J by 10 bases, with 17 bases left in between. The CDR3 sequence: CASSPGAWETPQHF. As DNA, the CDR3 is TGTGCCAGCAGCCCTGGGGCCTGGGAAACCCCCCAGCATTTT.

This clone was seen only once. The rearrangement joins TRBV9 to TRBJ1-3; a possible D gene is TRBD1 (5 bases). V lost 0 bases and J lost 3, with 13 bases in between. Per the germline V gene, CDR1 is SGDLS and CDR2 is YYNGEE. The CDR3 is 16 residues long. As DNA, the CDR3 is TGTGCCAGCAGCGTAGCGGGGGGAACGGATGGAAACACCATATATTTT. Its translation is CASSVAGGTDGNTIYF.

V usage is TRBV10-1 and J usage is TRBJ2-3; TRBD2 matches at 8 bases. The ends lost 6 bases at V and 8 bases at J; junction bases unmatched: 4. The CDR3 extends over 12 amino acids. Germline V gene data show CDR1 as WNHNN and CDR2 as SYGVQD (reference sequence). The CDR3 spells CASSYSGGTQYF. CDR3 nucleotide sequence: TGCGCCAGCAGCTACAGCGGGGGTACGCAGTATTTT.

J is TRBJ2-1 and V is TRBV9; D might be TRBD1 (5 bases). The V gene's germline CDR1 is SGDLS and CDR2 YYNGEE. Trimming removed 4 bases from V and 6 bases from J, with 8 bases in between. The CDR3 is 12 amino acids. CDR3 nucleotides: TGTGCCAGCAGCCCCCAGGGCAATGAGCAGTTCTTC. It translates to CASSPQGNEQFF.